Listed below are T cell receptor beta chains from one sample, sequenced in a study of shared clonotypes between healthy human individuals. The data were produced by immunoSEQ multiplex PCR, yet TCRdb's version contains in-frame clones alone and is incomplete. Of about 1 million clones listed, 70% to 80% are singletons. The sequencing input was memory CD4+ T cells sorted from blood. All receptors come from a young man in good health. Both conserved end residues are part of each CDR3. Each record gives: V gene, J gene, CDR3 protein.

V gene: TRBV30
J gene: TRBJ1-3
CDR3 protein: CAWRPSGGGSGNTIYF

V gene: TRBV7-9
J gene: TRBJ2-7
CDR3 protein: CASSLIAGVTEQYF

V gene: TRBV19
J gene: TRBJ1-3
CDR3 protein: CASSMVASGSGSGNTIYF

V gene: TRBV5-1
J gene: TRBJ2-5
CDR3 protein: CASSLVDIYRGTETQYF

V gene: TRBV6-6
J gene: TRBJ1-6
CDR3 protein: CASTLGHRPSPLHF

V gene: TRBV2
J gene: TRBJ1-5
CDR3 protein: CASRMEGDSNQPQHF

V gene: TRBV2
J gene: TRBJ2-3
CDR3 protein: CASKVAGVGTDTQYF

V gene: TRBV23-1
J gene: TRBJ1-6
CDR3 protein: CASSQSKLTPRRRSPLHF

V gene: TRBV10-1
J gene: TRBJ1-5
CDR3 protein: CASGENQPQHF

V gene: TRBV2
J gene: TRBJ2-1
CDR3 protein: CASSEDIINEQFF

V gene: TRBV5-1
J gene: TRBJ2-1
CDR3 protein: CASSLRDSRGGEQFF

V gene: TRBV5-1
J gene: TRBJ1-1
CDR3 protein: CASSRQTGGATEAFF

V gene: TRBV7-2
J gene: TRBJ2-4
CDR3 protein: CASSSLDGLAGGGRNIQYF

V gene: TRBV7-9
J gene: TRBJ1-1
CDR3 protein: CASSLVAGLNTEAFF

V gene: TRBV30
J gene: TRBJ2-7
CDR3 protein: CAWSPGLAGGTEQYF

V gene: TRBV6-5
J gene: TRBJ1-5
CDR3 protein: CASSYSGGRNQPQHF

V gene: TRBV27
J gene: TRBJ2-1
CDR3 protein: CASTNRFGGGRHNEQFF